These 4 T cell receptor beta chains originate from one sample sequenced in a study of identical twins. TCRdb recomputed calls from the 5' RACE reads with MiXCR, one row per CDR3 protein. The table has more than 350,000 distinct CDR3 sequences, roughly 10% seen once. What was sequenced was naive T cells sorted from blood. All receptors come from a woman between 45 and 60 years old in good health.

There are a few counts of this clonotype. This sequence joins TRBV13 and TRBJ2-5; either TRBD1 or TRBD2 may supply D (5 bases each). With 7 bases removed from V and 4 bases from J, the gap between germline ends came to 13 bases. Germline values: CDR1 PRHDT, CDR2 FYEKMQ (reference sequence). The CDR3 totals 13 residues. The DNA for the CDR3 is TGTGCCAGCACCCGGGGCTTCGGAGAGACCCAGTACTTC. Translated: CASTRGFGETQYF.

This clonotype was seen repeatedly, ten times or more. The V call is TRBV2, the J call TRBJ2-1, with D hard to call. V gave up 2 bases and J gave up 9 bases, with 2 bases separating them. This CDR3 spans 10 amino acids. The germline V gene encodes CDR1 SNHLY and CDR2 FYNNEI. CDR3 in DNA: TGTGCCAGCAGTGAAAGTGAGCAGTTCTTC. This gives the protein CASSESEQFF.

The V gene is TRBV5-1, the J gene TRBJ2-5, with TRBD1 as a possible D gene (6 bases). V was pared by 4 bases and J by 4 bases, with 20 bases between. This CDR3 region has 16 residues. In germline, CDR1 is SGHRS, CDR2 YFSETQ. CDR3 sequence: CASSRPTTGIGETQYF. For the CDR3, the DNA is TGCGCCAGCAGCCGTCCAACTACAGGGATCGGAGAGACCCAGTACTTC.

J is TRBJ2-2 and V is TRBV10-3; maybe TRBD1 (6 bases). The V gene lost 11 bases and the J gene lost 2 bases, with 15 bases spanning the gap. The CDR3 sequence is 14 residues long. Germline V gene lookup returns CDR1 ENHRY and CDR2 SYGVKD. CDR3 coding DNA: TGTGCCGTTACAGCCGGGACAAACACCGGGGAGCTGTTTTTT. Its translation is CAVTAGTNTGELFF.